This T cell receptor beta chain was captured by sequencing in a study of shared clonotypes between healthy human individuals. This clone has just one count. Using immunoSEQ multiplex PCR, the repertoire was profiled, and TCRdb retains in-frame clones only, with some absent. The data show 950,000 to 1,100,000 clones, about 75% seen once. The CDR3 extends over 16 amino acids. Trimming left V 4 bases short and J 5 bases short, with 21 bases between. The germline CDR1 and CDR2 sequences are SGHTA and FQGNSA. V is TRBV7-2 and J is TRBJ2-7; D possibly corresponds to TRBD1 (6 bases). This receptor was identified in a man between 18 and 29 years old in good health. The sample comprised memory CD4+ T cells sorted from blood. The subset is: CD45RA-negative fraction. This CDR3 is CASSYLLGQGWDEQYF. The CDR3 coding sequence is TGTGCCAGCAGCTACCTTCTTGGGCAGGGGTGGGACGAGCAGTACTTC.